A selection of T cell receptor beta chains follows, all from one sample in a study of blood T cell repertoires in COVID-19. Method: immunoSEQ multiplex PCR; TCRdb's copy keeps in-frame clones and lacks some. The sample lists 140,000 or so clones, about 86% seen once, with over 8% in the top ten. The sample comprised peripheral blood. The receptors derive from a human donor in a cohort sampled during active COVID-19. CDR3s leave out the opening cysteine and the closing phenylalanine or tryptophan.

v_call cdr3_aa
TRBV18 ASRGTSGTLDTQY
TRBV3-1/TRBV3-2 ASSTGDWGSGANVLT
TRBV28 ASINRGRGQETQY
TRBV7-2 ASSLGQAGREPNTEAF
TRBV2 ASIEVESSYEQY
TRBV9 ASSHSLVFTDTQY
TRBV9 ASSLTGLAGEGEF
TRBV5-1 ASSLSRTEGRTQY
TRBV19 ASSILPTARGYEQY
TRBV15 ATSRGVRTSGSTDTQY
TRBV29-1 SVVDRGSGKQY
TRBV28 ASRGGGTGELF
TRBV2 ASTGLAPNEQF
TRBV7-9 ASSLGPGYQETQY
TRBV5-1 ASSQGLAASYEQY
TRBV5-1 ASSLSGGGYGYT
TRBV7-3 ASSTRDTVDVYEQY
TRBV9 ASSVLVGGYT
TRBV5-5 ASFPRAQGEAF
TRBV19 ASSTPGQGPEQY
TRBV7-9 ASSLSHGGQPYNEQF
TRBV2 ASSDEAGGSPLH
TRBV28 ASSLWGRQAF
TRBV2 ASRPPAGDNEQF
TRBV2 ASSGQGDTGELF
TRBV18 ASSPMAGTGNTIY
TRBV27 ASGRTGDWVRAF
TRBV11-2 ASSPGGTSGSTHEQY
TRBV6-5 ASSPRGFYNEQF
TRBV21-1 ASSKKGTADTQY
TRBV5-6 ASSSGTGTYEQY
TRBV9 ASSVGGLGVWKETQY
TRBV4-3 ASSQERTSGRYGYEQY
TRBV4-3 ASSQDFSTDTQY
TRBV28 ASSSRVTGYT
TRBV6-2/TRBV6-3 ASSSASGPSTDTQY
TRBV4-2 ASSLRTSGAYNEQF
TRBV6-1 ASSEGGVSYEQY
TRBV5-1 ASSLGQGNRGAF
TRBV19 ASSTPGQGNYGYT
TRBV18 ASSPRTDMTYEQY
TRBV6-5 ASSLTVTSGEF
TRBV7-2 ASSLGTALYEQY
TRBV7-2 ASTRDTSGRVFEQY
TRBV6-5 ASSYSPRPGVNEQY
TRBV18 ASTFPGVGYEQY
TRBV27 AMGQGRANRGHNSPLH
TRBV18 ASSPTMNTEAF
TRBV11-2 ASSLMASGSYEQY
TRBV20-1 SARTRTGIY
TRBV29-1 SVAGGPGNEQY
TRBV6-6 ASSRQGTGNTIY
TRBV5-6 ASSLRRAYNEQF
TRBV29-1 SVVGGGYEQY
TRBV4-3 ASSQGAGALNTEAF
TRBV28 ASSATTGGPSPLH
TRBV15 ATSRDLGRGRDEQY
TRBV6-2/TRBV6-3 ASSYSIRGLAYEQY
TRBV27 ASSFPPGETQY
TRBV7-3 ASSLLSSESTDTQY